This passage covers 4 T cell receptor beta chains from one sample sequenced in a study of brain T cells in children with intractable seizures (TCRdb year 2021). Preparation of the library involved the immunoSEQ multiplex PCR assay. TCRdb obtained this table from immuneACCESS and retained in-frame rearrangements with V and J assigned. These tables miss some clones; where compared with another copy, unresolved V genes account for less than half of the shortfall, and the remainder is unexplained. The sample contains hundreds of thousands of clones, 93% of them found a single time. Together, the top ten hold 5.7% of the sample. Sample time point, as interpreted from the label and publication: blood from clinic visit 5 months post-surgery; TSC patient then seizure free. Here the sequenced sample was peripheral blood, taken approximately 5 months after surgery. These receptors all come from a boy under two years old with tuberous sclerosis and intractable seizures.

This clone was seen more than once but under ten times. The chain links TRBV7-8 to TRBJ1-5, with 9 bases that match TRBD1. This CDR3 is built from 15 residues. Per the germline V gene, CDR1 is SGHVS and CDR2 is FQNEAQ. V gave up 5 bases and J gave up 6 bases; unmatched junction bases: 8. CDR3 bases: TGTGCCAGCAGCATAGACAGGGGGAAGGGTCAGCCCCAGCATTTT. Translated, it gives CASSIDRGKGQPQHF.

The chain couples TRBV5-1 to TRBJ2-5, with D tentatively TRBD2 (6 bases). Trimming took off 4 bases at V and 2 bases at J, with 15 bases between the two ends. The CDR3 consists of 15 residues. Germline assignment: CDR1 SGHRS and CDR2 YFSETQ. The CDR3 bases are TGCGCCAGCAGCCCCTTCAACAGCGGGCAAGAGACCCAGTACTTC. Protein: CASSPFNSGQETQYF.

The chain is built from TRBV19 and TRBJ2-2, with D perhaps TRBD1 (6 bases). Germline V gene data show CDR1 as LNHDA and CDR2 as SQIVND (reference sequence). This CDR3 is 16 amino acids long. The V gene lost 6 bases and the J gene lost 4 bases, with 18 bases spanning the gap. CDR3 sequence (DNA): TGTGCCAGTAGCCCCACAGGGAAACGAAGCACCGGGGAGCTGTTTTTT. Its translation is CASSPTGKRSTGELFF.

The chain joins TRBV12-5 to TRBJ2-4; tentatively, D is TRBD1 (5 bases). The CDR3 runs 16 residues. Germline CDR1 and CDR2: LGHNT and FRNRAP. V was cut by 3 bases and J by 1 base, with 13 bases left in between. For the CDR3, the DNA is TGTGCTAGTGGTTTAGTAGTAAGGGGCGCCAAAAACATTCAGTACTTC. Translated, it gives CASGLVVRGAKNIQYF.